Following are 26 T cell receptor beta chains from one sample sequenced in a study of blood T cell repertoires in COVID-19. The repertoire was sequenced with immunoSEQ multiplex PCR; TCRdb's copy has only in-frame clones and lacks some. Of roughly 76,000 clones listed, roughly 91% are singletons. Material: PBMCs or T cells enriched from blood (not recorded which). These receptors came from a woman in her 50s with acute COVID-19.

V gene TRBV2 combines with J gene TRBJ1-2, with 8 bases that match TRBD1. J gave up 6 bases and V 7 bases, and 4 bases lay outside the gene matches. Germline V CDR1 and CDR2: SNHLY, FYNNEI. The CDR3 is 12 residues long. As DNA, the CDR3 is TGTGCCAGCACTGAGGACAGGGATGGCTACACCTTC. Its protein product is CASTEDRDGYTF.

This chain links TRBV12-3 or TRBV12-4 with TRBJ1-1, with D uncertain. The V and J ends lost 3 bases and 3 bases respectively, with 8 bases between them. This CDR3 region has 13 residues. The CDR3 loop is CASSFQEYTEAFF. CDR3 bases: TGTGCCAGCAGTTTTCAGGAATACACTGAAGCTTTCTTT.

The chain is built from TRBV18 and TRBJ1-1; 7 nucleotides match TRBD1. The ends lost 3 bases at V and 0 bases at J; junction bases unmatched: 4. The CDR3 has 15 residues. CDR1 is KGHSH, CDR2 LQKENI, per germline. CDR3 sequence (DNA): TGTGCCAGCTCACCGTCCAGGGGGGTGAACACTGAAGCTTTCTTT. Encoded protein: CASSPSRGVNTEAFF.

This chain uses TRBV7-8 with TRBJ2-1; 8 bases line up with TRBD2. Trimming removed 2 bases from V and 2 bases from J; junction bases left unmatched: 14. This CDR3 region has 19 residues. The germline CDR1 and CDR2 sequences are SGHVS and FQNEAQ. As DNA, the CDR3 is TGTGCCAGCAGCTTAAAAAGGACTAGCTCCCCGGTGGCCTACAATGAGCAGTTCTTC. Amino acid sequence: CASSLKRTSSPVAYNEQFF.

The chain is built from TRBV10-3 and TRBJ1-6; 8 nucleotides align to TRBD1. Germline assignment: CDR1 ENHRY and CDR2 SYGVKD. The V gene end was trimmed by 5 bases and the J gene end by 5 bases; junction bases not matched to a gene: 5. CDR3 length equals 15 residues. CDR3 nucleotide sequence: TGTGCCATCAGTAGACAGGGGCGCAATAATTCACCCCTCCACTTT. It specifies CAISRQGRNNSPLHF.

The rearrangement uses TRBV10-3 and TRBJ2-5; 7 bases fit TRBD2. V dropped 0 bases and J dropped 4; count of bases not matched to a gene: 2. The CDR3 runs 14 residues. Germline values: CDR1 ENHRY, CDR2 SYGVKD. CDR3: CAISESGGPETQYF. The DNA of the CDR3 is TGTGCCATCAGTGAGTCGGGAGGGCCAGAGACCCAGTACTTC.

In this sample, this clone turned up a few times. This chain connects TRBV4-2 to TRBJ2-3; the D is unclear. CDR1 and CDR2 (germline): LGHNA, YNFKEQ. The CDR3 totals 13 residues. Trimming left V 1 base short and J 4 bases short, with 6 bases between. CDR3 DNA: TGTGCCAGCAGCCAAGTGGGCTCAGATACGCAGTATTTT. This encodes CASSQVGSDTQYF.

CDR3 DNA sequence: TGCGCCAGCAGCCCGGGGACTAGCCGAGGCACCGGGGAGCTGTTTTTT. This encodes CASSPGTSRGTGELFF. The rearrangement links TRBV5-1 to TRBJ2-2; 9 positions agree with TRBD2. The CDR3 contains 16 residues. V trimming: 4 bases; J trimming: 4 bases; junction bases outside the gene matches: 8. Germline assignment: CDR1 SGHRS and CDR2 YFSETQ.

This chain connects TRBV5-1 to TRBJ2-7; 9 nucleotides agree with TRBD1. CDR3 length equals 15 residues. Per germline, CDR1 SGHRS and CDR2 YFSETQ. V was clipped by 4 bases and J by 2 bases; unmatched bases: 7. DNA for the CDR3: TGCGCCAGCAGCCTCCGGACAGGGGACACCTACGAGCAGTACTTC. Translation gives CASSLRTGDTYEQYF.

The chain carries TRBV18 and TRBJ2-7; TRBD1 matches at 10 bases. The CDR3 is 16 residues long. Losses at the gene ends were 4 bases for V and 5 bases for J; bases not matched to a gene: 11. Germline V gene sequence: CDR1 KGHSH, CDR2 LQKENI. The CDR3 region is CASSRGTGTGDHEQYF. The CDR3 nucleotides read TGTGCCAGCTCACGGGGCACCGGGACAGGGGACCACGAGCAGTACTTC.

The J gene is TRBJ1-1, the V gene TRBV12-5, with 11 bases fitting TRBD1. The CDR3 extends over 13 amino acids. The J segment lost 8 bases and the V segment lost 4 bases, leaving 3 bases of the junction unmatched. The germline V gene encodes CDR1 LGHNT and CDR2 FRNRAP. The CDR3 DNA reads TGTGCTAGTGGTTCGGACAGGGGGCAAGAAGCTTTCTTT. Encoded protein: CASGSDRGQEAFF.

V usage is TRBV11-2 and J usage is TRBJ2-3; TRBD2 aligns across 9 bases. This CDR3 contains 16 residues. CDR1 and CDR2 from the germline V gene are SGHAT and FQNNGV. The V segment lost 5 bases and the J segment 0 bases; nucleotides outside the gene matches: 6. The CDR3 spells CASSILAGSSTDTQYF. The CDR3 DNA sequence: TGTGCCAGCAGCATCCTAGCGGGGTCTAGCACAGATACGCAGTATTTT.

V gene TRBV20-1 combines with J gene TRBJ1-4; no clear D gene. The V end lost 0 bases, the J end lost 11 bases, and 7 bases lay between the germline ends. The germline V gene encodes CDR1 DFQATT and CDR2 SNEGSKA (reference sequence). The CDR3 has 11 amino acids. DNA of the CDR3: TGCAGTGCTAGAGATCCGGGTAAACTGTTTTTT. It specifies CSARDPGKLFF.

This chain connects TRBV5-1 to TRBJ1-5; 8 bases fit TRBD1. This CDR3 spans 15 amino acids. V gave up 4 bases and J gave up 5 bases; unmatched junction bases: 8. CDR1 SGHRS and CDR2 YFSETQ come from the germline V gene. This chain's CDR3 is CASSPTGEVDQPQHF. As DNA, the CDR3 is TGCGCCAGCAGCCCGACAGGGGAGGTGGATCAGCCCCAGCATTTT.

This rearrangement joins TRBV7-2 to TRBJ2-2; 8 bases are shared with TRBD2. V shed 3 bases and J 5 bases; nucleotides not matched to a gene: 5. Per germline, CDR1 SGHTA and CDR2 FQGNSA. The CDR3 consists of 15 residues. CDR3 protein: CASSLVASGTGELFF. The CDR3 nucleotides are TGTGCCAGCAGCTTGGTCGCTAGCGGGACCGGGGAGCTGTTTTTT.

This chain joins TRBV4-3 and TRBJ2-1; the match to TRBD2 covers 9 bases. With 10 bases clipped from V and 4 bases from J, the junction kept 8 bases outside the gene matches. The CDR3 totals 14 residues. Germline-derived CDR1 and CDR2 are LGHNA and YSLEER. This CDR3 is CAIKAGLAYNEQFF. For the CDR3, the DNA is TGCGCCATCAAGGCAGGACTAGCGTACAATGAGCAGTTCTTC.

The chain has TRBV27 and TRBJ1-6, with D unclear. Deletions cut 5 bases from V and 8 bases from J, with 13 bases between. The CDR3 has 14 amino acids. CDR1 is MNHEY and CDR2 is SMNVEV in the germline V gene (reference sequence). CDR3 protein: CASSLDSSYSPLHF. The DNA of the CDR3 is TGTGCCAGCAGTCTGGACTCCAGCTATTCACCCCTCCACTTT.

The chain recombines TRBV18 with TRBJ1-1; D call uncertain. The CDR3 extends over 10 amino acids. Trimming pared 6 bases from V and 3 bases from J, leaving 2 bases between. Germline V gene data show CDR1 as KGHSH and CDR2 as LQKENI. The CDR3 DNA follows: TGTGCCAGCTCCGACACTGAAGCTTTCTTT. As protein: CASSDTEAFF.

The CDR3 loop is CASIPSPGFPEAFF. The CDR3 DNA follows: TGTGCCAGCATCCCTTCCCCAGGGTTTCCTGAAGCTTTCTTT. This chain uses TRBV11-3 with TRBJ1-1, with D possibly TRBD1 on 5 matching bases. Germline-derived CDR1 and CDR2 are SGHNT and YENEEA. The CDR3 is 14 amino acids. V was cut by 7 bases and J by 6 bases, with 18 bases left in between.

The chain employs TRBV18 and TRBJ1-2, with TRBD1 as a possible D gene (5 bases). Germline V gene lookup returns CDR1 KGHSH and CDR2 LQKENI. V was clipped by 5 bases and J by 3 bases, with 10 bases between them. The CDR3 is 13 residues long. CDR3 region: CASSVGEDYGYTF. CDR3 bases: TGTGCCAGCTCAGTAGGGGAAGACTATGGCTACACCTTC.

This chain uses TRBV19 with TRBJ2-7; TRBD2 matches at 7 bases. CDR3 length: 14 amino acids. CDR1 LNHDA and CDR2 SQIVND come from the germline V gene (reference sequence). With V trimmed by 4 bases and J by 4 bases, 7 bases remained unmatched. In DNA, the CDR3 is TGTGCCAGTAGTAAGGCTAGCGGAGATTACGAGCAGTACTTC. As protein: CASSKASGDYEQYF.

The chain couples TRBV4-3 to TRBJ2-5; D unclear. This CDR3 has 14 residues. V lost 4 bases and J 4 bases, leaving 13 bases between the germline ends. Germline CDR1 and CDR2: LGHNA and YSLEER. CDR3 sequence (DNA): TGCGCCAGCAGCCTCCGGGTCGAAGGAGAGACCCAGTACTTC. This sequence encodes CASSLRVEGETQYF.

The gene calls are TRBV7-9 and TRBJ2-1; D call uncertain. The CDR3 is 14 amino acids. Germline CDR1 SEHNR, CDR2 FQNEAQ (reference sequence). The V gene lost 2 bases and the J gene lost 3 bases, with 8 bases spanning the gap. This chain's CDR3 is CASSLILDYNEQFF. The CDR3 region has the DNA TGTGCCAGCAGCTTAATCCTAGACTACAATGAGCAGTTCTTC.

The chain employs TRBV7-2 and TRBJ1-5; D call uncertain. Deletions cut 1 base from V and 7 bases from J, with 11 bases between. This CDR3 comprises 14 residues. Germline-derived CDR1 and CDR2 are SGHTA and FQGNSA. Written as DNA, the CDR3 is TGTGCCAGCAGCTTAGTCGGCTCCGGGCAGCCCCAGCATTTT. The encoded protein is CASSLVGSGQPQHF. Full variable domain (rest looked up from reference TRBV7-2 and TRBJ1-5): GAGVSQSPSNKVTEKGKDVELRCDPISGHTALYWYRQSLGQGLEFLIYFQGNSAPDKSGLPSDRFSAERTGGSVSTLTIQRTQQEDSAVYLCASSLVGSGQPQHFGDGTRLSIL.

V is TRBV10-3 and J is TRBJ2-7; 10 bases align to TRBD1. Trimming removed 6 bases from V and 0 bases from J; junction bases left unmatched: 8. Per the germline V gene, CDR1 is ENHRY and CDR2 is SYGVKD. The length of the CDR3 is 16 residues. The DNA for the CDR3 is TGTGCCATCAGCCTGACAGGGGGCCAATCCTCCTACGAGCAGTACTTC. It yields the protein CAISLTGGQSSYEQYF.

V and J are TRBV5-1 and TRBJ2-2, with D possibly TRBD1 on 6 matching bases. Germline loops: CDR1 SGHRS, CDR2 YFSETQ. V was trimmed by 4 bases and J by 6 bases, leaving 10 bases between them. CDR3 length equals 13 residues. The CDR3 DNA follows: TGCGCCAGCAGCAAGGACAGAGCCGGGGAGCTGTTTTTT. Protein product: CASSKDRAGELFF.